This is a list of T cell receptor beta chains from one sample in a study of cytomegalovirus exposure and HLA in healthy donors. Clones were sequenced by immunoSEQ multiplex PCR, and TCRdb holds only the in-frame ones, with some missing. This repertoire shows about 130,000 clones, 77% found once; its top ten account for 2% to 2.5%. The sequenced sample was PBMCs. The receptors derive from a man aged 25 to 45 in good health and CMV-seronegative. The CDR3 runs from the conserved cysteine through the conserved F or W. Each record gives: J gene, V gene, clone size, D gene, CDR3 DNA, CDR3 protein. D genes are given only for firm matches. For some rows the clone size is stated as once, few or many, or as a class when expanded; others skip it.

TRBJ1-2 | TRBV5-6 | - | TRBD1 | TGTGCCAGCAGCTTAGAGAACAACCCGGGACAGGGAGCTAACTATGGCTACACCTTC | CASSLENNPGQGANYGYTF
TRBJ2-7 | TRBV27 | - | - | TGTGCCAGCAGTTTAGGGGGGGAGCAGTACTTC | CASSLGGEQYF
TRBJ2-2 | TRBV27 | - | - | - | CASSLLLSGELFF
TRBJ2-7 | TRBV7-8 | - | TRBD2 | TGTGCCAGCAGCGGGGGACTAGCGGGAGAGATTTGGTCCGAGCAGTACTTC | CASSGGLAGEIWSEQYF
TRBJ2-3 | TRBV19 | - | - | TGTGCCAGTAGTATAGCGGCGGAGCCTACAGATACGCAGTATTTT | CASSIAAEPTDTQYF
TRBJ1-2 | TRBV25-1 | - | - | TGTGCCAGCAGTGACGCCGGGGGGACGGATGGCTACACCTTC | CASSDAGGTDGYTF
TRBJ2-1 | TRBV21-1 | - | - | TGTGCCAGCAGCAAAATTGGTAGCGGAGCCGGGTACAATGAGCAGTTCTTC | CASSKIGSGAGYNEQFF
TRBJ1-2 | TRBV9 | few | - | TGTGCCAGCAGCGTACTCCCAGGTGGAGGCTACACCTTC | CASSVLPGGGYTF
TRBJ2-5 | TRBV28 | - | - | TGTGCCAGCAGTTCACCCGGCACCGGGACACCCGCACAGTACTTC | CASSSPGTGTPAQYF
TRBJ1-5 | TRBV5-4 | - | - | TGTGCCAGCAGCTTGGGTCCGGGGAGCAATCAGCCCCAGCATTTT | CASSLGPGSNQPQHF
TRBJ1-1 | TRBV29-1 | - | TRBD1 | TGCAGCGTTGACAGGACAGGGGGCGTCCCCACTGAAGCTTTCTTT | CSVDRTGGVPTEAFF
TRBJ2-2 | TRBV11-3 | - | - | TGTGCCAGCAGCAGGACAGCCGGGGAGCTGTTTTTT | CASSRTAGELFF
TRBJ2-7 | TRBV5-1 | - | TRBD1 | TGCGCCAGCAGCTTACGACAGGGGGGGCCTTACGAGCAGTACTTC | CASSLRQGGPYEQYF
TRBJ1-5 | TRBV30 | - | - | TGTGCCGGCGGGGTTGGCAATCAGCCCCAGCATTTT | CAGGVGNQPQHF
TRBJ2-1 | TRBV2 | - | - | TGTGCCAGCAGTGAAAACTCAGGAGGGTACAATGAGCAGTTCTTC | CASSENSGGYNEQFF
TRBJ1-2 | TRBV7-8 | - | TRBD1 | TGTGCCAGCAGCCGCGGGGCGGGACAGGGATATGGCTACACCTTC | CASSRGAGQGYGYTF
TRBJ1-1 | TRBV10-3 | few | - | TGTGCCATCCAAGCGACGGAAAACACTGAAGCTTTCTTT | CAIQATENTEAFF
TRBJ2-7 | TRBV10-1 | - | - | TGCGCCAGCACCCTAGGAAGGGGGAAACTATACGAGCAGTACTTC | CASTLGRGKLYEQYF
TRBJ2-1 | TRBV7-9 | - | - | TGTTCCAGCAGCTTAGCGTCTTCGGTAGCGAGTACCAGTGAGCAGTTCTTC | CSSSLASSVASTSEQFF
TRBJ2-3 | TRBV5-6 | - | - | TGTGCCAGCAGCTTGGAGCTTACAGATACGCAGTATTTT | CASSLELTDTQYF
TRBJ2-7 | TRBV28 | - | - | TGTGCCAGCCGGGTGGGTGAAGCCTACGAGCAGTACTTC | CASRVGEAYEQYF
TRBJ2-3 | TRBV7-8 | - | - | TGTGCCAGCACCTTGCTGAAGGACATGGGCGCAGATACGCAGTATTTT | CASTLLKDMGADTQYF
TRBJ2-7 | TRBV4-1 | - | - | TGCGCCAGCAGCCAAGAAGAGGCCTACGAGCAGTACTTC | CASSQEEAYEQYF
TRBJ2-7 | TRBV7-9 | - | TRBD1 | TGTGCCAGCAGCTTTGGGACAGGGTCCTACGAGCAGTACTTC | CASSFGTGSYEQYF
TRBJ1-1 | TRBV27 | - | - | TGTGCCAGCAGTTCGCATGGGGGGACCACTGAAGCTTTCTTT | CASSSHGGTTEAFF
TRBJ2-1 | TRBV6-1 | - | - | TGTGCCAGCAGCTCGATTGAACAGGGCTATGAGCAGTTCTTC | CASSSIEQGYEQFF
TRBJ2-3 | TRBV5-4 | few | - | TGTGCCAGCAGCTCAGACTCTGATACGCAGTATTTT | CASSSDSDTQYF
TRBJ2-1 | TRBV7-9 | once | TRBD2 | TGTGCCAGCAGCTCGGGACTAGGGGCCTACAATGAGCAGTTCTTC | CASSSGLGAYNEQFF
TRBJ2-3 | TRBV28 | - | TRBD2 | TGTGCCAGCAGTCCATGGACTAGCGGGAGTCAAGATACGCAGTATTTT | CASSPWTSGSQDTQYF
TRBJ2-1 | TRBV11-1 | - | TRBD2 | TGTGCCAGCAGCTTGGGGAGGCGGGAGGAGCTTCATGAGCAGTTCTTC | CASSLGRREELHEQFF
TRBJ2-7 | TRBV6-5 | - | - | TGTGCCAGCAGTCAACAGGAATACTCCTACGAGCAGTACTTC | CASSQQEYSYEQYF
TRBJ2-7 | TRBV19 | - | - | TGTGCCAGTAGTTCTTCCGGGGGCGAGCAGTACTTC | CASSSSGGEQYF
TRBJ2-2 | TRBV4-2 | - | TRBD2 | TGTGCCAGCAGCCCTACTAGCGGGAGCGTGCCCGGGGAGCTGTTTTTT | CASSPTSGSVPGELFF
TRBJ2-7 | TRBV6-6 | - | - | TGTGCCAGCAGTTATGGGGGGGGCCCTTACGAGCAGTACTTC | CASSYGGGPYEQYF
TRBJ2-7 | TRBV7-9 | - | TRBD2 | TGTGCCAGCAGCCCCGGGGCGGGGGTTGAGCAGTACTTC | CASSPGAGVEQYF
TRBJ1-5 | TRBV7-2 | - | - | TGTGCCAGCAGCTCCCAGAGGGGGGGCGCACAGTATAGCAATCAGCCCCAGCATTTT | CASSSQRGGAQYSNQPQHF
TRBJ2-5 | TRBV27 | - | - | TGTGCCAGCAGTTTCAACAGGGCGCAAGAGACCCAGTACTTC | CASSFNRAQETQYF
TRBJ2-7 | TRBV2 | - | TRBD2 | TGTGCCAGCAACCCCCTAGCGGGGGCCTACGAGCAGTACTTC | CASNPLAGAYEQYF
TRBJ1-1 | TRBV30 | once | - | TGTGCCTGGAGGGTCGGGGGGGCAACTGAAGCTTTCTTT | CAWRVGGATEAFF
TRBJ2-7 | TRBV6-1 | - | - | TGTGCCAGCAAGATGGACAGTAGTCTGTACGAGCAGTACTTC | CASKMDSSLYEQYF
TRBJ2-7 | TRBV20-1 | - | - | TGCAGTGCTAGTGTCACCCCCGGGGGGTACTTC | CSASVTPGGYF
TRBJ2-7 | TRBV6-1 | - | - | TGTGCCAGCAGTGCTGGGACAACAAAAACCTACGAGCAGTACTTC | CASSAGTTKTYEQYF
TRBJ2-1 | TRBV29-1 | - | - | TGCAGCGTTCACCGGGACTCTTACAATGAGCAGTTCTTC | CSVHRDSYNEQFF
TRBJ1-5 | TRBV10-2 | once | TRBD1 | TGCGCCAGCAGTGTGGACAGGGGCAATCAGCCCCAGCATTTT | CASSVDRGNQPQHF